This T cell receptor (beta chain) was recorded in a study of cytomegalovirus exposure and HLA in healthy donors (TCRdb year 2017). About the investigation overall: In an earlier analysis of about 560 of the donors, less than 350 Gb of sequence data and 120 million or so unique TCR beta sequences from 150 million to 200 million T cells were reported. An early release that covered roughly 600 HLA-typed donors contained approximately 290 gigabases of sequencing data and 85 million to 100 million unique TCR sequences. Among the roughly 390 genotyped donors, 81% belonged to the genetic ancestry cluster associated with self-reported Caucasian donors. The study aimed to test whether cataloging public T cell receptors could reveal signatures of past pathogen exposure. The study used immunosequencing to profile the T cell repertoires of 666 subjects and linked those repertoires to cytomegalovirus serostatus. Along with the roughly 610-subject first cohort, a separate validation cohort of around 120 different subjects was used. To predict cytomegalovirus infection status, the study combined high-throughput TCR immunosequencing, statistical association of individual TCRs with disease status, and machine learning. A later analysis re-examined previously published TCR beta repertoires from 610 or so donors and added high-resolution HLA genotyping to investigate patterns of TCR occurrence. Rather than drawing on any new phenotypic data, the later analysis identified candidate immune exposures from TCR beta sequences and the way those sequences occurred across donors. To decide whether each TCR beta V gene segment behaved as functional or pseudogenic, an earlier analysis of some 600 of the donors relied on high-throughput TCR beta sequencing. Donor age, sex, ethnicity and CMV serostatus were compiled alongside the repertoire data. A later genetic analysis used genome-wide SNP genotypes for about three fifths of the 666 donors, treating that subset as a discovery cohort. Every discovery cohort repertoire had been produced on one sequencing platform. Both class I and class II loci were covered by HLA typing, at four-digit resolution. Typing coverage differed by locus: A, B, C, DRB1 and DQB1 were typed in roughly 629-640 donors, DQA1 in 522, DPA1 in over 600, and DPB1 in approximately 450. Because of strong linkage in the cohort, 4 to 6 DR-DQ haplotypes were treated as single units for association and clustering. Among 398 genotyped donors of the cohort, an average of approximately 240,000 unique TCR beta nucleotide sequences were sequenced per donor, roughly 20% of them non-productive. General study outcomes and caveats: In vitro tests confirmed that three of the cytomegalovirus-associated TCR beta chains recognize cytomegalovirus antigens. Because some donors lacked HLA typing at each locus, the association tests relied only on the typed subset. Broadly in line with IMGT annotations, most TCR beta V segments showed up in productive rearrangements about 87% or about 30% of the time in an earlier analysis of around 550 of the donors. In a later analysis, HLA-associated TCR beta chains were found to be more clonally expanded and to have lower generation probabilities than equally common non-associated chains. Across donors, most TCR sequences were observed very rarely, whereas some public TCRs were present in many individuals. According to a later analysis, parvovirus B19, influenza, CMV and Epstein-Barr virus appeared linked to several top co-occurrence clusters. Correlated functional status among segregating V segments might be attributable to linkage disequilibrium, but an unknown experimental factor could not be ruled out. A group of highly shared sequence variants was considered likely to be a technical artifact of the sequencing pipeline. Specific HLA alleles were associated with over 15,000 TCR beta sequences at a false discovery rate of 0.05 in a later analysis. In a later analysis, the rate of TCR association differed among HLA loci, with DRB1 alleles having the most associated TCRs and HLA-C alleles having the fewest. Sequencing depth was assumed to be roughly uniform across donors in the presence/absence analyses, though that assumption may not hold. The earlier analysis of some 540 of the donors excluded seventeen rarely observed V segments, including chromosome 9 orphons, because counts were too low. In a later analysis, most CMV-associated TCR beta chains were found to appear HLA-restricted, with HLA associations seemingly driven largely by CMV exposure. The authors suggested that the approach could potentially be generalized to other disease states and immunological phenotypes. The cohort was sequenced for TCR beta chains only, and without alpha or paired-chain data the features that could be detected were limited. In a later genetic analysis, fewer N-insertions in productive TCRs were reported among donors in an Asian-associated ancestry cluster than the roughly 640-donor mean. Because the 87-base-pair reads could not distinguish some IMGT-functional V segments, including TRBV6-2 and TRBV6-3, those segments were excluded. In both the original and validation cohorts, the classifier was reported to diagnose cytomegalovirus status with high specificity and sensitivity. In the study, 150 to 200 TCR beta chains were listed as associated with cytomegalovirus. Strong co-occurrence of HLA alleles, especially DR and DQ, made assigning TCR associations to individual alleles difficult. Immune exposure information for the cohort was limited to CMV serostatus. In a later genetic analysis, a missense DCLRE1C variant was associated with V-gene and J-gene trimming of TCR beta chains, and the association was replicated in an independent cohort. A further reported finding was that TCR beta sequences accurately predicted the HLA-A and HLA-B alleles for most subjects in the first cohort.

About this clone: Its antigen is still unknown. Base qualities are not at hand, and no much larger clone is one base apart.

Ends trimmed: V by 4 bases, J by 8 bases; bases unmatched to a gene: 7. From its cysteine to its phenylalanine, the CDR3 spans 13 amino acids. CDR3 DNA is the only sequence kept; it has 39 bases, read in frame from the first base. CDR1 and CDR2, per the germline V gene, are SGHRS and YFSETQ. The library was generated by the immunoSEQ multiplex PCR assay. For the multiplex PCR, a mixture combining 60 forward primers for TCR Vbeta segments and 13 reverse primers for TCR Jbeta segments was used. Amplification of the CDR3 region of rearranged TCR beta genes was performed with a multiplex PCR assay on genomic DNA. The Illumina HiSeq System was used to sequence the amplified TCR beta libraries as 87-base-pair reads. Per the authors' processing: A later analysis counted about 80 million unique TCR beta chains across the 666 repertoires, and some 11 million of these chains were shared by at least two donors. To remove PCR and sequencing errors, raw reads were error-corrected and collapsed into unique sequences using a nearest-neighbor algorithm that merged closely related sequences. V, D and J gene segments were assigned by aligning CDR3 sequences to IMGT reference sequences. For a sequence to be retained, a match of at least six nucleotides was required to both a V gene segment and a J gene segment. Rearrangements were classified as productive when the CDR3 lacked stop codons and remained in frame with V and J, and all other rearrangements were classified as non-productive. Following IMGT convention, CDR3 was defined as the stretch from the second conserved V-encoded cysteine up to the conserved J-encoded phenylalanine. The earlier analysis of about 500 of the donors excluded sequences that lacked an unambiguous match to a single V gene segment. In an earlier analysis of approximately 560 of the donors, a V segment was called functional when productive rearrangements were above 56.7%, and segregating when the standard deviation between donors exceeded 5%. A statistical classification framework was developed to diagnose cytomegalovirus status using the catalog of TCR beta chain sequences. In a later analysis, V and J genes were assigned by comparing TCR nucleotide sequences against IMGT/GENE-DB human TR gene sequences. The TCRdist pipeline was used in a later analysis to assign CDR3 sequences and most-parsimonious VDJ recombination scenarios. In a later analysis, every TCR beta chain was defined by the combination of its CDR3 amino acid sequence and its V-gene family, and reads without a unique V-gene family were dropped. In a later analysis, approximately 640 highly shared, low-generation-probability nucleotide sequences were removed to address suspected cross-contamination and a sequencing artifact. A later analysis calculated a clonal expansion index for each public chain from normalized within-repertoire ranks of inferred template counts. In a later analysis, generation probabilities were computed with a VDJ recombination model fitted to out-of-frame rearrangements, and the resulting probabilities were checked against IGoR. A later analysis scored TCR-TCR, TCR-HLA and TCR-CMV co-occurrence with hypergeometric tests, applying a repertoire-size bias correction to TCR pairs. A later analysis estimated false discovery rates by permuting HLA or CMV assignments 20 times. In a later analysis, co-occurring TCRs were grouped using DBSCAN, and TCRdist sequence similarity was added for clustering within HLA-allele-positive subsets. Repertoires with fewer than 30,000 or more than 120,000 public chains, plus five repertoires with anomalous nucleotide sharing, were excluded from co-occurrence clustering. TCRdb retrieved this table from immuneACCESS and kept in-frame rearrangements only. Not all clones are present; in checked studies, unresolved V genes account for under half, and no reason is known for the remainder. V and J calls and clone size come straight from that table; D and trimming were deduced from the DNA. Counted in this sample were fewer than 150,000 clones; approximately 70% of them appeared once. About 15% of the sample is in the top ten clones.

The cohort consisted of 650 to 700 healthy bone marrow donors. All cohort members were sampled while nominally healthy, although unrecorded immune exposures were likely present. Of the roughly 670 cohort members, about 270 had a positive CMV serostatus and about 350 had a negative one, while no CMV serostatus was recorded for the donor. A peripheral blood sample was provided by each donor, and peripheral blood mononuclear cells were used for TCR beta sequencing. The Qiagen DNeasy Blood Extraction Kit was used to extract genomic DNA from the blood cell samples. Sequenced input: PBMCs. The clonotype was recovered from a human donor in good health. This receptor chain uses TRBV5-1 and TRBJ1-2; 8 central bases correspond to TRBD1. The CDR3 corresponds to CASSTGQARGYTF. At the DNA level, the sequence is TGCGCCAGCAGCACGGGACAGGCTCGCGGCTACACCTTC.